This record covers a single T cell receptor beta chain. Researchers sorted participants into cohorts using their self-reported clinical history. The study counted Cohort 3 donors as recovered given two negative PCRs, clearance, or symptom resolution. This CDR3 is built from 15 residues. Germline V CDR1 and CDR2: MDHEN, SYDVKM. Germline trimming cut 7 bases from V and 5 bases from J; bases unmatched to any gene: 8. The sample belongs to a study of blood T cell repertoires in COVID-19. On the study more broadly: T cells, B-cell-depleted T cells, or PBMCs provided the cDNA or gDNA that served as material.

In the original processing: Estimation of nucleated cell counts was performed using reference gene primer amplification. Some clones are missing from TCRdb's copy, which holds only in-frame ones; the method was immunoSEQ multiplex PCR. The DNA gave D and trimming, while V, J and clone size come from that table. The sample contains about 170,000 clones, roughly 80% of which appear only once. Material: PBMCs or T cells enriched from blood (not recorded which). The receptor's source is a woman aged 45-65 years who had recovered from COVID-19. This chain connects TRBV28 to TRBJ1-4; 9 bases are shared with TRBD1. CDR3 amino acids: CASNPPGQGNEKLFF. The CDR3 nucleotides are TGTGCCAGCAACCCACCGGGACAGGGAAATGAAAAACTGTTTTTT.